The present T cell receptor beta chain was sequenced within a study of cytomegalovirus exposure and HLA in healthy donors. On the study more broadly: Earlier findings included about 120 million unique TCR beta sequences obtained from 150 million to 200 million T cells. HLA-typed donors were the source of about 85 million unique TCRs, which an early data release held.

The study, taken as a whole, reports: The majority of CMV-associated TCR beta chains were reported as apparently HLA-restricted in a later analysis. Several top significant clusters appeared, in a later analysis, to be linked to common viral pathogens.

Both 60 Vbeta primers and 13 Jbeta primers went into the PCR. The method was immunoSEQ multiplex PCR; TCRdb's version includes in-frame clones alone and lacks a portion of them. This sample carries approximately 220,000 clones, just over 75% of them seen once, and the ten largest clones take approximately 0.6%. As concerns this clone: Its specificity is unknown.

Losses at the gene ends were 5 bases for V and 6 bases for J; bases not matched to a gene: 10. The CDR3 is made up of 16 amino acids. CDR1 is SGHTA, CDR2 FQGNSA, per germline. The receptor was derived from a man younger than 30 in good health and CMV-seronegative. The sequencing sample was made of PBMCs. The rearrangement joins TRBV7-2 to TRBJ2-3; 11 positions match TRBD2. Here the CDR3 reads CASSAGTSGWGDTQYF. CDR3 DNA sequence: TGTGCCAGCAGCGCGGGGACTAGCGGTTGGGGGGATACGCAGTATTTT.